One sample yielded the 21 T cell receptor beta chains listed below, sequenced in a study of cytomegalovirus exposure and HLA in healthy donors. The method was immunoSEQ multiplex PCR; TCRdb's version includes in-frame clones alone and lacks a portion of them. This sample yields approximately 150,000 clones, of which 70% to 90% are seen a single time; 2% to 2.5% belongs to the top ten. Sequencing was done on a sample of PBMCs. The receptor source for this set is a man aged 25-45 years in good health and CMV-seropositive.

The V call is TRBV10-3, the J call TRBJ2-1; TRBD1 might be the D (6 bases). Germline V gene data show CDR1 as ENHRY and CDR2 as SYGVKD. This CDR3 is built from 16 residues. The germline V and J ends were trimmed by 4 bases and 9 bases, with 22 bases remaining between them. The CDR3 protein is CAISAPQQGYLPEQFF. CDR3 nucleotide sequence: TGTGCCATCAGTGCCCCGCAACAGGGTTATTTACCTGAGCAGTTCTTC.

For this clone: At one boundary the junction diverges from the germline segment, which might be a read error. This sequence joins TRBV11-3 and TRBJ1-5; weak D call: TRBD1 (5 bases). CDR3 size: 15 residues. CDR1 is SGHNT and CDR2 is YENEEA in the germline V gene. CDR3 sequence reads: CLGPGEKHSNQPQHF. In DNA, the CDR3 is TGCCTGGGGCCAGGAGAGAAACATAGCAATCAGCCCCAGCATTTT.

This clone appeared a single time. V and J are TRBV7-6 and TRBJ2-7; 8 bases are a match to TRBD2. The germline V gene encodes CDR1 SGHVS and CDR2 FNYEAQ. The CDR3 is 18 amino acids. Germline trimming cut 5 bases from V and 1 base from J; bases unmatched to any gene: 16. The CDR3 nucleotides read TGTGCCAGCAGCCCGGCCGTGGCGGCGGGGGGACCTTCCTACGAGCAGTACTTC. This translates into CASSPAVAAGGPSYEQYF.

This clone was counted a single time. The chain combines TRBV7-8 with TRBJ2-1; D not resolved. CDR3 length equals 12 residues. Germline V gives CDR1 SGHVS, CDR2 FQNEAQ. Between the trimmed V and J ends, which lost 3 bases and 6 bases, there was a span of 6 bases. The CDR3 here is CASSFGPNEQFF. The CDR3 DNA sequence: TGTGCCAGCAGCTTTGGCCCCAATGAGCAGTTCTTC.

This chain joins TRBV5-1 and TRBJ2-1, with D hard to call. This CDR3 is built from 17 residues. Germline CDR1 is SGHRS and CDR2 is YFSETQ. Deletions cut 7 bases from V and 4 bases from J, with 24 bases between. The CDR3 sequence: CASGSPSLRPPYNEQFF. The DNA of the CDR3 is TGCGCCAGCGGCTCCCCCTCCCTGCGTCCGCCTTACAATGAGCAGTTCTTC.

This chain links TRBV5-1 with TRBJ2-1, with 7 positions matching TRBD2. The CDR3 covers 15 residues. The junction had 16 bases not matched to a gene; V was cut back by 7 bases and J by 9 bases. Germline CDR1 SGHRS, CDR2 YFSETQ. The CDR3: CASAELREARAEQFF. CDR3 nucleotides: TGCGCCAGCGCGGAGTTACGGGAGGCGAGGGCTGAGCAGTTCTTC.

The CDR3 protein is CATSRIAGGLYQPQHF. The CDR3 region has the DNA TGTGCCACCAGCAGGATTGCCGGGGGTCTCTATCAGCCCCAGCATTTT. The chain uses TRBV15 and TRBJ1-5, with D tentatively TRBD1 (5 bases). The CDR3 spans 16 residues. The germline V and J ends were trimmed by 3 bases and 5 bases, with 17 bases remaining between them. Germline V gives CDR1 LNHNV, CDR2 YYDKDF (reference sequence).

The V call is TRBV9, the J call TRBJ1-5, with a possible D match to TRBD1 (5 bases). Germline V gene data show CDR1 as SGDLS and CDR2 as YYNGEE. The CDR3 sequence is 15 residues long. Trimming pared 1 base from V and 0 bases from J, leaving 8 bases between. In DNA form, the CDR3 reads TGTGCCAGCAGCGTAACAGGTAATAGCAATCAGCCCCAGCATTTT. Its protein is CASSVTGNSNQPQHF.

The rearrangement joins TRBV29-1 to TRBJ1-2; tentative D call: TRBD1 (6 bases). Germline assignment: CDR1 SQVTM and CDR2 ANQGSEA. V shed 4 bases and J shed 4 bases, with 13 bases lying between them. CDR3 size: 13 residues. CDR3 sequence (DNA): TGCAGCGTTGGGGGCAGGGGAAGCTATGGCTACACCTTC. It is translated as CSVGGRGSYGYTF. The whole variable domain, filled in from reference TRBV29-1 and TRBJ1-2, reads SAVISQKPSRDICQRGTSLTIQCQVDSQVTMMFWYRQQPGQSLTLIATANQGSEATYESGFVIDKFPISRPNLTFSTLTVSNMSPEDSSIYLCSVGGRGSYGYTFGSGTRLTVV.

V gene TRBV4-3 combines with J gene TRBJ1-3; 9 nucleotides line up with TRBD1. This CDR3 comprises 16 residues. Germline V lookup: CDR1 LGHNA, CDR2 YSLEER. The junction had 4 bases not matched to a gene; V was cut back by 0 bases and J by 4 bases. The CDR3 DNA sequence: TGCGCCAGCAGCCAAGATGGGACAGGGAAGGGAAACACCATATATTTT. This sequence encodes CASSQDGTGKGNTIYF.

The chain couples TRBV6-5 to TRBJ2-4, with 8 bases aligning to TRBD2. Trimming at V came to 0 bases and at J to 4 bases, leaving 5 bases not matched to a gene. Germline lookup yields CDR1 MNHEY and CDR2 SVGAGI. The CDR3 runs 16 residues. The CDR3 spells CASSYSRSGGKNIQYF. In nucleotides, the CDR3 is TGTGCCAGCAGTTACTCGAGGTCGGGAGGGAAAAACATTCAGTACTTC.

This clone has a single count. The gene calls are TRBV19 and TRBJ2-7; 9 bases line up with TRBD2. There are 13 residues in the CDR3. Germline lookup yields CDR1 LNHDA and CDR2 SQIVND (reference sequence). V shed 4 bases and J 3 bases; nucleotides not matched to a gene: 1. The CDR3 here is CASSTTSGYEQYF. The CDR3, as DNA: TGTGCCAGTAGTACGACTAGCGGCTACGAGCAGTACTTC.

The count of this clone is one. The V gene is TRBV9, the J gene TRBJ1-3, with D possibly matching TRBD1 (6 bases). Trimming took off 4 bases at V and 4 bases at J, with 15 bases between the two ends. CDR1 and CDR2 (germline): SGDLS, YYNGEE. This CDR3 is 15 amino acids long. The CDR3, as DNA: TGTGCCAGCAGCACCTCAGACAGGCACGGAAACACCATATATTTT. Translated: CASSTSDRHGNTIYF.

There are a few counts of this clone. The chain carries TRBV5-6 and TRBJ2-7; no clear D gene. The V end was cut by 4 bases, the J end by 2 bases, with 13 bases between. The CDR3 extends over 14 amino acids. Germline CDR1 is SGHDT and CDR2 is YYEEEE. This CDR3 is CASSRGLETYEQYF. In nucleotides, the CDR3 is TGTGCCAGCAGCCGCGGCCTCGAAACCTACGAGCAGTACTTC.

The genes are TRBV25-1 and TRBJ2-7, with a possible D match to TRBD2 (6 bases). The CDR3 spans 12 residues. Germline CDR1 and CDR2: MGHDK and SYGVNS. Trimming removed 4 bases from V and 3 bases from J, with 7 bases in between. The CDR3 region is CASSASVYEQYF. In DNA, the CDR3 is TGTGCCAGCAGTGCTAGCGTCTACGAGCAGTACTTC.

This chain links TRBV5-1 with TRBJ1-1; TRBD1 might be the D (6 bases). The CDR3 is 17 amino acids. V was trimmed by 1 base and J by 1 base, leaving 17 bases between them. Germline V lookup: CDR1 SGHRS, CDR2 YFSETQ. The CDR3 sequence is CASSLRQDRGRNTEAFF. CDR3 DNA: TGCGCCAGCAGCTTGAGACAGGATAGGGGTCGGAACACTGAAGCTTTCTTT.

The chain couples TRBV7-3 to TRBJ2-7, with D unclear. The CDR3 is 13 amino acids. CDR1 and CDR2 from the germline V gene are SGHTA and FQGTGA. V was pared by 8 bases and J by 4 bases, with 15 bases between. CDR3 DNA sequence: TGTGCCAGCGCCCTCGGGTACGCGTACGAGCAGTACTTC. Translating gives CASALGYAYEQYF.

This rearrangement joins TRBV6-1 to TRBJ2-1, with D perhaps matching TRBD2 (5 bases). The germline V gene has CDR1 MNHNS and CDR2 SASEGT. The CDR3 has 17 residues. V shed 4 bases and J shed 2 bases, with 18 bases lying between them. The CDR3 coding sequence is TGTGCCAGCAGTGGAAATAGCAGCCCGGGAACCTACAATGAGCAGTTCTTC. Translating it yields CASSGNSSPGTYNEQFF.

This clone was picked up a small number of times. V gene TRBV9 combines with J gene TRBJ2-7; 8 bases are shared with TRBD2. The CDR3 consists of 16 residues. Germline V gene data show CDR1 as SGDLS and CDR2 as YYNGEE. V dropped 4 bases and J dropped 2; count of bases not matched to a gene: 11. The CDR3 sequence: CASSPSGRGVPYEQYF. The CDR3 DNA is TGTGCCAGCAGCCCAAGCGGGAGAGGAGTCCCCTACGAGCAGTACTTC.

CDR3 DNA sequence: TGTGCCAGCAGTCTTCCAGCCGGGACAGGGGTCGAGCAGTACTTC. It specifies CASSLPAGTGVEQYF. J is TRBJ2-7 and V is TRBV28, with 10 positions matching TRBD1. CDR1 is MDHEN and CDR2 is SYDVKM in the germline V gene. The ends lost 5 bases at V and 6 bases at J; junction bases unmatched: 10. The CDR3 is 15 residues long.

The CDR3 region has the DNA TGTGCCAGCAGTGAAGCCGGGACAGGGGGCAATGAGCAGTTCTTC. This encodes CASSEAGTGGNEQFF. The rearrangement links TRBV6-1 to TRBJ2-1; 11 nucleotides match TRBD1. CDR1 is MNHNS and CDR2 is SASEGT in the germline V gene. The trim removed 0 bases at V and 6 bases at J, leaving 1 base unmatched. CDR3 length: 15 residues.